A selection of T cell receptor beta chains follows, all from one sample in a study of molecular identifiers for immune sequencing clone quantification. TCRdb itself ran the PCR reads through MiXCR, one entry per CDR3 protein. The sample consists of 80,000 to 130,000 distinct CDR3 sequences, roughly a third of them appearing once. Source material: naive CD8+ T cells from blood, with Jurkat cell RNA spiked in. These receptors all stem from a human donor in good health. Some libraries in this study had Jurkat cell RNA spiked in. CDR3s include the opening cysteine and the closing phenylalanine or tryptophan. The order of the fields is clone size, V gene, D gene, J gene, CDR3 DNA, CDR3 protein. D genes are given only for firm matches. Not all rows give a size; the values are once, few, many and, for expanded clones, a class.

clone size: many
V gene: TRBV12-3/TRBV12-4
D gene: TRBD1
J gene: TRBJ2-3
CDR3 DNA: TGTGCCAGCAGCTCCACCGGGACAGAGCTCTATTTT
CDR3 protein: CASSSTGTELYF

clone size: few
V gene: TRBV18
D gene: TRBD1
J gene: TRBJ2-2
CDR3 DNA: TGTGCCAGCTCACCATCCGAGGGGGCGCACACCGGGGAGCTGTTTTTT
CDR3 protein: CASSPSEGAHTGELFF

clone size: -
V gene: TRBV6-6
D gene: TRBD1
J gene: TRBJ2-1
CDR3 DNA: TGTGCCAGCAGCTGGACAGGGGGCTGGAATGAGCAGTTCTTC
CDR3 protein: CASSWTGGWNEQFF

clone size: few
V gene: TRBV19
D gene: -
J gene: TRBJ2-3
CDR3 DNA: TGTGCCAGTAGTATGTATCTATCCACAGATACGCAGTATTTT
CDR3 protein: CASSMYLSTDTQYF

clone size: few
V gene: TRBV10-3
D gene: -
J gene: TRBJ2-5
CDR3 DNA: TGTGCCATCAGTGAGTCGAGGGCGGAGACCCAGTACTTC
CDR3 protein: CAISESRAETQYF

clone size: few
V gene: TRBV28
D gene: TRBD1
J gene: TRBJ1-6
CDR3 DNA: TGTGCCAGCAGTTTAGGGACAGGGCGTTCACCCCTCCACTTT
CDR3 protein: CASSLGTGRSPLHF

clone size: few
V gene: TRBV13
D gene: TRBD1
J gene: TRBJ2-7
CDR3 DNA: TGTGCCAGCAGCTCCCGGGACAGGAGTTCCTACGAGCAGTACTTC
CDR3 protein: CASSSRDRSSYEQYF

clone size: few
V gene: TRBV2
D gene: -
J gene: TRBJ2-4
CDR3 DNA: TGTGCCAGTCGCACAAATCATGGAGAAGCCAAAAACATTCAGTACTTC
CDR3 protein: CASRTNHGEAKNIQYF

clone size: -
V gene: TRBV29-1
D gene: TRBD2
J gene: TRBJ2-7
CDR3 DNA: TGCAGCGCCACTAGCGGATGGTACGAGCAGTACTTC
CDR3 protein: CSATSGWYEQYF

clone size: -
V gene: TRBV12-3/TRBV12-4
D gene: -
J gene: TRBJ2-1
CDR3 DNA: TGTGCCAGCAGTTTAGTCCAGTCTGGCAATGAGCAGTTCTTC
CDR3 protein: CASSLVQSGNEQFF

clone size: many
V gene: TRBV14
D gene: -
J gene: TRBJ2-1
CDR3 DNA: TGTGCCAGCAGCCAAGATAGGGTCCTAGGGCTCGATGAGCAGTTCTTC
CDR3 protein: CASSQDRVLGLDEQFF

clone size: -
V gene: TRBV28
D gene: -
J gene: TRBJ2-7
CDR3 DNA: TGTGCCAGCAGTTTTACGGGGTACGAGCAGTACTTC
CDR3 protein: CASSFTGYEQYF